The 21 T cell receptor beta chains reported below all come from one sample, sequenced in a study of blood T cell repertoires in COVID-19. Generated by immunoSEQ multiplex PCR, the TCRdb table keeps only in-frame clones and is missing some. The table has about 60,000 clones, about 70% seen once. Sequencing was carried out using peripheral blood. Receptors originate from a man over 45 with active or convalescent COVID-19.

The chain is built from TRBV12-2 and TRBJ2-7; TRBD2, the D gene given by the table, was not confirmed from the DNA. TRBV12-2 is annotated as a pseudogene. This CDR3 comprises 14 residues. The CDR3 DNA reads as TGTGCAAGTCGCTTAGGTAGCGGGTTTGACGAGCAGTACTTC. Amino acid sequence: CASRLGSGFDEQYF.

The chain combines TRBV5-1 with TRBJ2-7, with 8 bases identical to TRBD2. This CDR3 comprises 14 residues. The junction had 7 bases not matched to a gene; V was cut back by 3 bases and J by 5 bases. CDR1 is SGHRS and CDR2 is YFSETQ in the germline V gene. CDR3 nucleotide sequence: TGCGCCAGCAGCTCAGGACTAGCCAAGGACGAGCAGTACTTC. This codes for CASSSGLAKDEQYF.

The rearrangement joins TRBV15 to TRBJ1-6; the D is unclear. There are 14 residues in the CDR3. Germline CDR1 reads LNHNV; CDR2 reads YYDKDF (reference sequence). Trimming removed 3 bases from V and 5 bases from J, with 8 bases in between. CDR3 sequence: CATSSRRDNSPLHF. The CDR3 region has the DNA TGTGCCACCAGCAGTAGGCGGGATAATTCACCCCTCCACTTT.

The chain employs TRBV5-4 and TRBJ2-2, with D hard to call. This CDR3 is built from 15 residues. V was pared by 4 bases and J by 4 bases, with 14 bases between. Germline-derived CDR1 and CDR2 are SGHNT and YYREEE (reference sequence). The CDR3 region has the DNA TGTGCCAGCAGCCGAGGAGATCCGGGCACCGGGGAGCTGTTTTTT. Protein: CASSRGDPGTGELFF.

The genes are TRBV13 and TRBJ2-1, with 7 bases fitting TRBD1. The CDR3 consists of 14 residues. V lost 7 bases and J lost 4; bases outside the gene matches: 7. The germline V gene has CDR1 PRHDT and CDR2 FYEKMQ (reference sequence). CDR3 residues: CASIPSDRYNEQFF. Here the CDR3 DNA reads TGTGCCAGCATCCCCTCGGACAGGTACAATGAGCAGTTCTTC.

J is TRBJ2-7 and V is TRBV6-5; tentatively, D is TRBD1 (5 bases). The germline V gene encodes CDR1 MNHEY and CDR2 SVGAGI. The CDR3 has 15 residues. V lost 0 bases, J lost 3 bases, and 12 bases lay in between. DNA of the CDR3: TGTGCCAGCAGTTACTCCTTGGACATGAGCTACGAGCAGTACTTC. This sequence encodes CASSYSLDMSYEQYF.

The V call is TRBV5-1, the J call TRBJ2-1; the match to TRBD1 covers 8 bases. Trimming removed 6 bases from V and 4 bases from J; junction bases left unmatched: 9. This CDR3 comprises 15 residues. The germline CDR1 and CDR2 sequences are SGHRS and YFSETQ. The CDR3 protein is CASTLTGGFYNEQFF. The DNA of the CDR3 is TGCGCCAGCACCCTAACAGGGGGGTTTTACAATGAGCAGTTCTTC.

This chain connects TRBV19 to TRBJ1-2, with TRBD1 matching 7 bases. V shed 3 bases, J shed 6 bases, and the junction held 4 bases outside the gene matches. The CDR3 length is 13 residues. Germline CDR1 is LNHDA and CDR2 is SQIVND (reference sequence). Here the CDR3 DNA reads TGTGCCAGTAGTATCACCGGGACAGATGGCTACACCTTC. As protein: CASSITGTDGYTF.

The rearrangement links TRBV19 to TRBJ1-2; TRBD1 might be the D (5 bases). Trimming left V 2 bases short and J 1 base short, with 8 bases between. The germline V gene has CDR1 LNHDA and CDR2 SQIVND (reference sequence). This CDR3 comprises 14 residues. In DNA form, the CDR3 reads TGTGCCAGTAGTATAACAGGAGTTAACTATGGCTACACCTTC. Amino acids: CASSITGVNYGYTF.

The rearrangement uses TRBV3-1 (or the pseudogene TRBV3-2) and TRBJ2-1, with D perhaps TRBD1 (6 bases). The germline V and J ends were trimmed by 2 bases and 10 bases, with 15 bases remaining between them. Germline V gives CDR1 LGHDT, CDR2 YNNKEL (reference sequence). The CDR3 is made up of 14 amino acids. The CDR3 protein is CASSQMASGTEQFF. In DNA form, the CDR3 reads TGTGCCAGCAGCCAAATGGCCTCCGGGACAGAGCAGTTCTTC.

A word on this clone: Mismatch with germline at one junction end may stem from a read error. The rearrangement uses TRBV5-1 and TRBJ1-5, with 11 positions matching TRBD1. This CDR3 region has 14 residues. CDR1 is SGHRS and CDR2 is YFSETQ in the germline V gene. The CDR3 here is CASSLGQGDQPQHF. For the CDR3, the DNA is TGCGCCAGCAGTTTGGGACAGGGGGATCAGCCCCAGCATTTT.

This rearrangement joins TRBV6-4 to TRBJ2-3; 9 bases are a match to TRBD1. V lost 4 bases and J lost 3; bases outside the gene matches: 5. The CDR3 is 15 residues long. Germline CDR1 reads MRHNA; CDR2 reads SNTAGT. The chain's CDR3 is CASSAHGQGTDTQYF. CDR3 DNA sequence: TGTGCCAGCAGTGCCCACGGACAGGGGACAGATACGCAGTATTTT.

The chain employs TRBV19 and TRBJ2-1, with 8 bases identical to TRBD2. With V trimmed by 7 bases and J by 0 bases, 5 bases remained unmatched. Per the germline V gene, CDR1 is LNHDA and CDR2 is SQIVND (reference sequence). CDR3 length equals 15 residues. The CDR3 is CASKISGSSYNEQFF. The CDR3 bases are TGTGCCAGTAAGATAAGCGGGAGCTCCTACAATGAGCAGTTCTTC.

V gene TRBV7-2 combines with J gene TRBJ1-1; weak D call: TRBD1 (5 bases). Germline CDR1 and CDR2: SGHTA and FQGNSA. The CDR3 totals 14 residues. V lost 0 bases and J lost 5, with 10 bases in between. CDR3 bases: TGTGCCAGCAGCTTAGCGACCAGGGTGACTGAAGCTTTCTTT. The encoded protein is CASSLATRVTEAFF.

The chain is built from TRBV7-8 and TRBJ1-1; D call uncertain. CDR3 length: 11 amino acids. Trimming left V 6 bases short and J 3 bases short, with 5 bases between. Looked up from germline, CDR1 is SGHVS and CDR2 is FQNEAQ. The CDR3 DNA follows: TGTGCCAGCAGGGCGGACACTGAAGCTTTCTTT. It codes for CASRADTEAFF.

The V and J genes are TRBV7-2 and TRBJ2-5; 7 positions match TRBD1. CDR3 length equals 14 residues. The germline gives CDR1 SGHTA, CDR2 FQGNSA. V gave up 5 bases and J gave up 0 bases; unmatched junction bases: 3. CDR3 in amino acids: CASSVQGYQETQYF. CDR3 sequence (DNA): TGTGCCAGCAGCGTACAGGGGTACCAAGAGACCCAGTACTTC.

The chain is built from TRBV30 and TRBJ1-2; D perhaps matches TRBD1 (6 bases). Germline V lookup: CDR1 GTSNPN, CDR2 SVGIG (reference sequence). This CDR3 has 13 residues. V was cut by 0 bases and J by 8 bases, with 13 bases left in between. DNA for the CDR3: TGTGCCTGGAGTGTAGGATACAGGGTCGGCTACACCTTC. It translates to CAWSVGYRVGYTF.

The rearrangement uses TRBV5-5 and TRBJ1-5; no reliable D call. V shed 0 bases and J shed 6 bases, with 13 bases lying between them. CDR3 length: 15 amino acids. CDR1 and CDR2 (germline): SGHKS, YYEKEE (reference sequence). The CDR3 nucleotides are TGTGCCAGCAGCTTGGGGAGCTCGGCACGTCAGCCCCAGCATTTT. Its translation: CASSLGSSARQPQHF.

V usage is TRBV19 and J usage is TRBJ1-5; D is unclear. The germline V and J ends were trimmed by 5 bases and 0 bases, with 14 bases remaining between them. The CDR3 has 16 amino acids. The germline gives CDR1 LNHDA, CDR2 SQIVND (reference sequence). The chain's CDR3 is CASSLKSDYSNQPQHF. CDR3 DNA: TGTGCCAGTAGTTTAAAAAGCGATTATAGCAATCAGCCCCAGCATTTT.

The chain carries TRBV7-6 and TRBJ2-5; no reliable D call. The germline V gene encodes CDR1 SGHVS and CDR2 FNYEAQ. The CDR3 runs 13 residues. The germline V and J ends were trimmed by 0 bases and 5 bases, with 7 bases remaining between them. The CDR3 DNA sequence: TGTGCCAGCAGCTTAGCGCCCAGGGAGACCCAGTACTTC. Translated, it gives CASSLAPRETQYF.

The chain joins TRBV20-1 to TRBJ1-1, with D hard to call. The germline gives CDR1 DFQATT, CDR2 SNEGSKA (reference sequence). The CDR3 is made up of 11 amino acids. Trimming left V 0 bases short and J 8 bases short, with 7 bases between. The CDR3 bases are TGCAGTGCTAGAGAGAGGAGCGAAGCTTTCTTT. This codes for CSARERSEAFF.